A selection of T cell receptor beta chains follows, all from one sample in a study of a mutant IDH1 vaccine in newly diagnosed glioma. These receptors have no identified antigens. The table came from immunoSEQ multiplex PCR; TCRdb's copy has only in-frame clones and leaves some out. The data contain about 47,000 clones, approximately 90% of them seen just once; the ten biggest clones take up around 6%. Source: PBMCs, taken from a glioma patient whose treatment included an IDH1 peptide vaccine. Receptor source: a woman between 40 and 55 years old with glioma. CDR3s include the opening cysteine and the closing phenylalanine or tryptophan. A D gene is named only where the DNA matches it firmly. Rows give clone size only sometimes, using once, few, many, or a class for an expanded clone.

TRBJ1-5 | . | . | TRBV27 | CASSPHISNQPQHF | TGTGCCAGCAGTCCCCATATTAGCAATCAGCCCCAGCATTTT
TRBJ2-1 | TRBD1 | . | TRBV5-1 | CASSVGQGAPGEQFF | TGCGCCAGCAGCGTGGGACAGGGGGCGCCTGGTGAGCAGTTCTTC
TRBJ1-1 | . | . | TRBV15 | CATSILPGTEAFF | TGTGCCACCAGCATCCTCCCGGGCACTGAAGCTTTCTTT
TRBJ2-7 | TRBD2 | . | TRBV7-2 | CASSSDSGGAYEQYF | TGTGCCAGCAGCTCCGATAGCGGGGGGGCCTACGAGCAGTACTTC
TRBJ2-2 | . | few | TRBV19 | CASSPSSRTTGELFF | TGTGCCAGTAGCCCGAGCAGCCGCACCACCGGGGAGCTGTTTTTT
TRBJ1-1 | . | few | TRBV2 | CASRGVLGTEAFF | TGTGCCAGCAGGGGGGTCCTCGGGACTGAAGCTTTCTTT
TRBJ2-1 | . | . | TRBV30 | CAWSVGLNEQFF | TGTGCCTGGAGTGTAGGCCTCAATGAGCAGTTCTTC
TRBJ1-4 | TRBD1 | . | TRBV2 | CASRPRDRVEKLFF | TGTGCCAGCAGGCCCCGGGACAGGGTAGAGAAACTGTTTTTT
TRBJ2-3 | . | . | TRBV6-4 | CASSEGPSTDTQYF | TGTGCCAGCAGTGAGGGGCCGAGCACAGATACGCAGTATTTT
TRBJ1-5 | . | . | TRBV19 | CASSIRTVYQPQHF | TGTGCCAGTAGTATAAGGACAGTTTATCAGCCCCAGCATTTT
TRBJ2-1 | . | . | TRBV6-5 | CASSYSRGAPEQFF | TGTGCCAGCAGTTACTCGAGGGGTGCACCAGAGCAGTTCTTC
TRBJ2-7 | . | . | TRBV2 | CASRGYGEEQYF | TGTGCCAGCAGGGGATATGGGGAAGAGCAGTACTTC
TRBJ2-7 | TRBD2 | . | TRBV5-1 | CASSLWTSGSEQYF | TGCGCCAGCAGCCTATGGACTAGCGGGAGCGAGCAGTACTTC
TRBJ1-5 | . | . | TRBV30 | CAWSEEAGQPQHF | TGTGCCTGGAGTGAGGAGGCCGGTCAGCCCCAGCATTTT
TRBJ2-7 | TRBD2 | . | TRBV5-1 | CASSASGRVYEQYF | TGCGCCAGCAGCGCTAGCGGGAGAGTCTACGAGCAGTACTTC
TRBJ1-1 | . | . | TRBV6-5 | CASRNSGRPEAFF | TGTGCCAGCAGAAATTCGGGGAGGCCTGAAGCTTTCTTT
TRBJ2-7 | TRBD1 | . | TRBV7-2 | CASSPPGQGYEQYF | TGTGCCAGCAGCCCTCCGGGACAGGGCTACGAGCAGTACTTC
TRBJ1-2 | . | . | TRBV2 | CASSDGGHYGYTF | TGTGCCAGCAGTGACGGGGGGCACTATGGCTACACCTTC
TRBJ2-1 | TRBD2 | once | TRBV6-1 | CASSEAVGRAYNEQFF | TGTGCCAGCAGTGAAGCAGTCGGGAGGGCCTACAATGAGCAGTTCTTC
TRBJ2-7 | TRBD2 | . | TRBV10-3 | CAISRLAGYEQYF | TGTGCCATCAGTAGACTAGCTGGGTACGAGCAGTACTTC
TRBJ2-1 | . | . | TRBV27 | CASSRWDYNEQFF | TGTGCCAGCAGCCGGTGGGATTACAATGAGCAGTTCTTC
TRBJ2-7 | TRBD1 | . | TRBV28 | CASIPGGADEQYF | TGTGCCAGCATTCCAGGGGGCGCGGACGAGCAGTACTTC
TRBJ2-7 | . | . | TRBV6-5 | CASSYSSSGGYEQYF | TGTGCCAGCAGTTACTCGAGCTCCGGAGGCTACGAGCAGTACTTC
TRBJ2-1 | . | . | TRBV7-9 | CASSYSPGPRNEQFF | TGTGCCAGCAGCTACTCTCCGGGTCCAAGAAATGAGCAGTTCTTC
TRBJ2-3 | TRBD2 | . | TRBV5-1 | CASSGGLAGAGTQYF | TGCGCCAGCAGCGGGGGACTAGCGGGAGCGGGTACGCAGTATTTT
TRBJ2-7 | TRBD2 | . | TRBV10-1 | CASSRTYSGGTEQYF | TGCGCCAGCAGCCGGACCTATTCGGGGGGGACCGAGCAGTACTTC
TRBJ2-7 | . | . | TRBV5-1 | CASSLGQVRGYEQYF | TGCGCCAGCAGCCTAGGACAAGTCCGTGGCTACGAGCAGTACTTC